A single sample is the source of the 25 T cell receptor beta chains below, sequenced in a study of T cell clonality in common variable immunodeficiency. Clones were sequenced by immunoSEQ multiplex PCR, and TCRdb holds only the in-frame ones, with some missing. This sample has about 50,000 clones, each found more than once. The sequenced sample was peripheral blood mononuclear cells. All receptors derive from a person aged 18-70 years in good health.

Ten or more counts support this clone. The missing CDR3 end, 3 residues past where the read stops, is filled in from the germline J gene. This rearrangement joins TRBV6-2 or TRBV6-3 to TRBJ2-3; a possible D gene is TRBD2 (6 bases). Germline V gene lookup returns CDR1 MNHEY and CDR2 SVGEGT. The V end lost 2 bases, the J end lost 0 bases, and 9 bases lay between the germline ends. The length of the CDR3 is 15 residues. The CDR3: CASSYALASTDTQYF. The sequenced part of the CDR3 DNA is TGTGCCAGCAGTTACGCTCTAGCGAGCACAGATACG.

The table lists this clone with a few counts. With the read ending 3 residues before the CDR3 end, the germline J gene is used to fill in that end. This specimen includes other DNA sequences encoding the same CDR3. The chain is built from TRBV19 and TRBJ1-2; possibly TRBD1 for D (5 bases). CDR1 LNHDA and CDR2 SQIVND come from the germline V gene (reference sequence). There are 19 residues in the CDR3. V was clipped by 1 base and J by 4 bases, with 25 bases between them. The covered CDR3 bases are TGTGCCAGTAGTATAGGTCTGGGGGGGGGAGGGATGGGGGTCTATGGC. It specifies CASSIGLGGGGMGVYG. The CDR3 as a whole reads CASSIGLGGGGMGVYGYTF.

This clone was picked up many times. Read sequence stops 3 residues before the CDR3 end, and the germline J gene provides the missing end. This rearrangement joins TRBV6-2 or TRBV6-3 to TRBJ1-5; D remains ambiguous. Trimming pared 6 bases from V and 2 bases from J, leaving 14 bases between. Germline assignment: CDR1 MNHEY and CDR2 SVGEGT. CDR3 length equals 15 residues. The CDR3 loop reads CASSVFSGGNQPQHF. CDR3 DNA (partial): TGTGCCAGCAGCGTGTTTTCAGGAGGCAATCAGCCC.

This clone was observed at least ten times. The read halts 3 residues ahead of the CDR3 end, with the missing end drawn from the germline J gene. The chain carries TRBV30 and TRBJ2-3; the D is unclear. Germline CDR1 and CDR2: GTSNPN and SVGIG (reference sequence). CDR3 length: 12 amino acids. V was pared by 2 bases and J by 6 bases, with 9 bases between. The part of the CDR3 DNA that was read is TGTGCCTGGAGTTCCTCTTTGGATACG. Protein sequence: CAWSSSLDT. The full CDR3 protein is CAWSSSLDTQYF.

This clone was seen repeatedly, ten times or more. The read ends 3 residues shy of where the CDR3 ends; the end is completed using the germline J gene. The gene calls are TRBV20-1 and TRBJ2-1; the match to TRBD1 covers 8 bases. The CDR3 consists of 15 residues. Germline CDR1 DFQATT, CDR2 SNEGSKA (reference sequence). V dropped 0 bases and J dropped 3; count of bases not matched to a gene: 4. The DNA read from the CDR3 is TGCAGTGCTAGAGAACGACAGGGGTACTACAATGAG. Residues: CSARERQGYYNE. The entire CDR3 reads CSARERQGYYNEQFF.

To note about this clone: Sequencing ends 3 residues short of the CDR3 end; the germline J gene provides the rest. V gene TRBV5-1 combines with J gene TRBJ2-2, with D uncertain. Germline CDR1 SGHRS, CDR2 YFSETQ. The ends were cut back, 4 bases at V and 0 bases at J, with 10 bases in the middle. The CDR3 is 15 residues long. CDR3 sequence reads: CASSPRVANTGELFF. The sequenced CDR3 bases are TGCGCCAGCAGCCCCCGTGTCGCGAACACCGGGGAG.

In its sample, this clone was seen many times. The CDR3 reads CASSLLTGYYEQYF. The CDR3 DNA, read in part, is TGTGCCAGCAGCTTATTAACAGGGTACTACGAG. The chain uses TRBV11-2 and TRBJ2-7, with D possibly TRBD1 on 6 matching bases. From the germline J gene comes the end of the CDR3, since the read stops 3 residues before it. This CDR3 is built from 14 residues. V was pared by 2 bases and J by 3 bases, with 11 bases between. Germline CDR1 and CDR2: SGHAT and FQNNGV.

This clone showed up just a few times. The CDR3 extends 3 residues past the end of the read, so its final part is completed from the germline J gene. V gene TRBV7-9 combines with J gene TRBJ2-7; 9 bases line up with TRBD1. The trim removed 3 bases at V and 2 bases at J, leaving 5 bases unmatched. The CDR3 totals 15 residues. Germline V gene lookup returns CDR1 SEHNR and CDR2 FQNEAQ (reference sequence). The CDR3 here is CASSFPGQGTYEQYF. The CDR3 bases that were read are TGTGCCAGCAGCTTTCCTGGACAGGGGACCTACGAG.

This clone was observed many times. The read terminates 3 residues before the CDR3 end, so the remaining end is supplied by the germline J gene. The V gene is TRBV7-3, the J gene TRBJ2-1; 12 bases map to TRBD1. This CDR3 comprises 16 residues. The germline gives CDR1 SGHTA, CDR2 FQGTGA. Unmatched junction bases numbered 7, after V lost 5 bases and J lost 5 bases. The CDR3 sequence is CASSAGTGGEDNEQFF. The CDR3 DNA, read in part, is TGTGCCAGCAGCGCGGGGACAGGGGGCGAGGACAATGAG.

The table lists this clone with many counts. The CDR3 end falls 3 residues outside the read, so it is completed with the germline J gene. This chain connects TRBV7-3 to TRBJ2-7, with D perhaps TRBD2 (6 bases). The CDR3 runs to 13 residues. V was clipped by 5 bases and J by 5 bases, with 13 bases between them. Looked up from germline, CDR1 is SGHTA and CDR2 is FQGTGA. This chain's CDR3 is CASSRGLRNEQYF. The covered CDR3 bases are TGTGCCAGCAGCCGGGGACTGAGGAACGAG.

The sample holds a few counts of this clone. The observed sequence ends 3 residues before the CDR3 terminus, with the missing tail filled in from the germline J gene. The chain is built from TRBV2 and TRBJ2-5, with D unclear. CDR3 length: 13 residues. The V gene lost 4 bases and the J gene lost 4 bases, with 10 bases spanning the gap. The germline V gene encodes CDR1 SNHLY and CDR2 FYNNEI. CDR3: CASSVFVRETQYF. Partial CDR3 DNA: TGTGCCAGCAGTGTATTTGTTCGAGAGACC.

This clone was detected ten times or more. With the read ending 3 residues before the CDR3 end, the germline J gene is used to fill in that end. The chain is built from TRBV5-1 and TRBJ2-5, with a tentative D call TRBD1 (6 bases). The germline V and J ends were trimmed by 4 bases and 3 bases, with 19 bases remaining between them. The CDR3 consists of 16 residues. Germline CDR1 is SGHRS and CDR2 is YFSETQ. The DNA read from the CDR3 is TGCGCCAGCAGCCCCCTCGGCGCAGGGGCAGAAGAGACC. This encodes CASSPLGAGAEET. Given in full, the CDR3 is CASSPLGAGAEETQYF.

Comment on this clone: The missing CDR3 end, 3 residues past where the read stops, is filled in from the germline J gene. The chain joins TRBV13 to TRBJ1-2; 7 bases line up with TRBD1. The CDR3 has 12 amino acids. Trimming cost V 5 bases and J 6 bases; bases outside gene matches: 3. Germline CDR1 reads PRHDT; CDR2 reads FYEKMQ (reference sequence). Incomplete CDR3 DNA: TGTGCCAGCAGCGAGACAGGGCATGGC. It is translated as CASSETGHG. The CDR3 in full is CASSETGHGYTF.

This clone was detected a few times. Read coverage stops 3 residues before the CDR3 terminus; the germline J gene supplies the remainder. The chain has TRBV18 and TRBJ1-2, with no clear D. This CDR3 spans 14 amino acids. Germline assignment: CDR1 KGHSH and CDR2 LQKENI. The CDR3: CASSLATSYNDYTF. The CDR3 DNA, read in part, is TGTGCCAGCTCACTAGCGACGTCGTACAATGAC.

There are a few counts of this clone. Partial CDR3 DNA: TGCGCCAGCAGCCCCGGGACTCCCGAAGAGACC. Translating gives CASSPGTPEET. The whole CDR3 sequence is CASSPGTPEETQYF. V is TRBV5-1 and J is TRBJ2-5, with TRBD2 as a possible D gene (6 bases). Read sequence stops 3 residues before the CDR3 end, and the germline J gene provides the missing end. Germline CDR1 SGHRS, CDR2 YFSETQ. V was pared by 4 bases and J by 3 bases, with 13 bases between. This CDR3 comprises 14 residues.

This clone was recorded a few times. The read is 3 residues too short to cover the CDR3 end, so that end is filled in from the germline J gene. This chain joins TRBV2 and TRBJ2-5; 11 nucleotides align to TRBD2. Losses at the gene ends were 6 bases for V and 5 bases for J; bases not matched to a gene: 2. Germline CDR1 and CDR2: SNHLY and FYNNEI. The CDR3 spans 13 residues. The covered CDR3 bases are TGTGCCAGCAGCACTAGCGGGGGTGAGACC. It translates to CASSTSGGET. The entire CDR3 sequence reads CASSTSGGETQYF.

Comment on this clone: Sequencing ends 3 residues short of the CDR3 end; the germline J gene provides the rest. V gene TRBV5-1 combines with J gene TRBJ1-6; 10 nucleotides match TRBD1. The CDR3 is 15 amino acids. V trimming: 7 bases; J trimming: 8 bases; junction bases outside the gene matches: 9. Germline V gene lookup returns CDR1 SGHRS and CDR2 YFSETQ. Incomplete CDR3 DNA: TGCGCCAGCCGAGAAACCGGGACAGGGGATTCACCC. It specifies CASRETGTGDSP. The entire CDR3 protein is CASRETGTGDSPLHF.

This clone was recorded many times. The read terminates 3 residues ahead of where the CDR3 ends, so the germline J gene completes it. The chain uses TRBV15 and TRBJ1-5; 9 bases align to TRBD1. The CDR3 runs to 15 residues. V gave up 5 bases and J gave up 4 bases; unmatched junction bases: 6. Germline V gives CDR1 LNHNV, CDR2 YYDKDF (reference sequence). CDR3 DNA (partial): TGTGCCACCAGCGTCGGGGACAGGGAAAATCAGCCC. It encodes CATSVGDRENQP. The whole CDR3 sequence reads CATSVGDRENQPQHF.

This clone was picked up many times. From the germline J gene comes the end of the CDR3, since the read stops 3 residues before it. The J gene is TRBJ1-5, the V gene TRBV19; 7 nucleotides align to TRBD1. The junction had 13 bases not matched to a gene; V was cut back by 7 bases and J by 7 bases. CDR3 size: 15 residues. The germline CDR1 and CDR2 sequences are LNHDA and SQIVND (reference sequence). The CDR3 is CASTDWRGQRQPQHF. CDR3 bases read: TGTGCCAGTACTGACTGGAGGGGGCAGAGACAGCCC.

Ten or more counts support this clone. Sequencing ends 3 residues short of the CDR3 end; the germline J gene provides the rest. The V gene is TRBV19, the J gene TRBJ2-1; TRBD1 might be the D (5 bases). The CDR3 runs to 12 residues. Germline lookup yields CDR1 LNHDA and CDR2 SQIVND (reference sequence). The germline V and J ends were trimmed by 5 bases and 8 bases, with 10 bases remaining between them. The sequenced part of the CDR3 DNA is TGTGCCAGTAGTCCAGGGATTTATGAG. The encoded protein is CASSPGIYE. The entire CDR3 protein reads CASSPGIYEQFF. The whole variable domain, remainder taken from reference TRBV19 and TRBJ2-1, is DGGITQSPKYLFRKEGQNVTLSCEQNLNHDAMYWYRQDPGQGLRLIYYSQIVNDFQKGDIAEGYSVSREKKESFPLTVTSAQKNPTAFYLCASSPGIYEQFFGPGTRLTVL.

This clone has at least ten counts. The CDR3 end falls 3 residues outside the read, so it is completed with the germline J gene. V usage is TRBV2 and J usage is TRBJ2-1; 7 bases are shared with TRBD1. This CDR3 spans 12 amino acids. The ends lost 10 bases at V and 3 bases at J; junction bases unmatched: 3. The germline V gene has CDR1 SNHLY and CDR2 FYNNEI. CDR3 DNA (partial): TGTGCCATGGGACAGAACTACAATGAG. It specifies CAMGQNYNE. In full, the CDR3 is CAMGQNYNEQFF.

As to this clone: Read coverage stops 3 residues before the CDR3 terminus; the germline J gene supplies the remainder. The rearrangement uses TRBV11-2 and TRBJ2-5; D ambiguous. The germline V gene has CDR1 SGHAT and CDR2 FQNNGV. This CDR3 spans 13 amino acids. V was cut by 1 base and J by 7 bases, with 10 bases left in between. The sequenced CDR3 bases are TGTGCCAGCAGCTTAGGTGGCTTTCCGACC. Protein sequence: CASSLGGFPT. The CDR3 in full is CASSLGGFPTQYF. Variable domain in full (rest from reference TRBV11-2 and TRBJ2-5): EAGVAQSPRYKIIEKRQSVAFWCNPISGHATLYWYQQILGQGPKLLIQFQNNGVVDDSQLPKDRFSAERLKGVDSTLKIQPAKLEDSAVYLCASSLGGFPTQYFGPGTRLLVL.

This clone was recorded many times. Read coverage stops 3 residues before the CDR3 terminus; the germline J gene supplies the remainder. V usage is TRBV5-1 and J usage is TRBJ2-1, with D tentatively TRBD2 (6 bases). Germline V lookup: CDR1 SGHRS, CDR2 YFSETQ. The CDR3 loop spans 13 amino acids. Trimming shortened V by 0 bases and J by 8 bases, and 9 bases separated the two germline ends. Partial CDR3 DNA: TGCGCCAGCAGCTTGGGACAGCGGGATGAG. As protein: CASSLGQRDE. The entire CDR3 sequence reads CASSLGQRDEQFF. Filled out from reference TRBV5-1 and TRBJ2-1, the complete variable domain reads KAGVTQTPRYLIKTRGQQVTLSCSPISGHRSVSWYQQTPGQGLQFLFEYFSETQRNKGNFPGRFSGRQFSNSRSEMNVSTLELGDSALYLCASSLGQRDEQFFGPGTRLTVL.

This clone was seen ten or more times. The CDR3 end is not reached by the read, which stops 3 residues before it; the germline J gene fills it in. V is TRBV19 and J is TRBJ2-7, with 8 nucleotides matching TRBD1. The CDR3 consists of 13 residues. Trimming at V came to 3 bases and at J to 3 bases, leaving 1 base not matched to a gene. Germline V CDR1 and CDR2: LNHDA, SQIVND (reference sequence). This CDR3 reads CASSMGTGYEQYF. Incomplete CDR3 DNA: TGTGCCAGTAGTATGGGGACAGGCTACGAG.

In the case of this clone: With the read ending 3 residues before the CDR3 end, the germline J gene is used to fill in that end. V and J are TRBV18 and TRBJ1-1; TRBD1 matches at 12 bases. From germline, CDR1 is KGHSH and CDR2 LQKENI. This CDR3 is built from 18 residues. J was trimmed by 4 bases and V by 4 bases; bases with no gene match: 13. The CDR3 sequence is CASSQIWGQGATTTEAFF. CDR3 DNA (partial): TGTGCCAGCTCACAGATTTGGGGACAGGGGGCCACGACCACTGAA.